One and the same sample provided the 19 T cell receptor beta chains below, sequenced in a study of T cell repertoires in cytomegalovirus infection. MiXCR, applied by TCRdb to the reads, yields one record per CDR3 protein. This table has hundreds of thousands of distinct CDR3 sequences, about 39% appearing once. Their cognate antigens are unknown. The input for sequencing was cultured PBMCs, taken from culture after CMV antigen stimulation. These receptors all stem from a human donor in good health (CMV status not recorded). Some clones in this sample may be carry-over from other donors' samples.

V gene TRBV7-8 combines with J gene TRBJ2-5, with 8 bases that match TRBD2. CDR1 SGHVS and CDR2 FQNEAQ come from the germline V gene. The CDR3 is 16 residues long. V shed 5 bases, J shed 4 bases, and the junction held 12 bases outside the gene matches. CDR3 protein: CASSPSVTSVRETQYF. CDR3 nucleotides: TGTGCCAGCAGCCCCTCTGTGACTAGCGTGCGAGAGACCCAGTACTTC.

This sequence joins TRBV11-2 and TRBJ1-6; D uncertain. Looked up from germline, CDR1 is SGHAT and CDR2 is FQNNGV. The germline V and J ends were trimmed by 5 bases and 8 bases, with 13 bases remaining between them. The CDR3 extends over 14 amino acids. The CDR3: CASSPAADYSPLHF. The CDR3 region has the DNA TGTGCCAGCAGCCCCGCCGCGGACTATTCACCCCTCCACTTT.

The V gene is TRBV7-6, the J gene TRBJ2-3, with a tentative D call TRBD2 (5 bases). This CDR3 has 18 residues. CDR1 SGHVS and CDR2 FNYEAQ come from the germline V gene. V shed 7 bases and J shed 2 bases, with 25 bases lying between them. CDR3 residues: CASTPELSGSATTDTQYF. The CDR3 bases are TGTGCCAGCACCCCCGAATTGTCGGGATCCGCTACCACAGATACGCAGTATTTT.

The CDR3: CASSEYRRQYF. In nucleotides, the CDR3 is TGTGCCAGCAGTGAATACCGGCGTCAGTACTTC. The gene calls are TRBV6-1 and TRBJ2-7; D gene unclear. Trimming removed 2 bases at V and 10 bases at J, with 9 bases between. From germline, CDR1 is MNHNS and CDR2 SASEGT. The CDR3 loop spans 11 amino acids.

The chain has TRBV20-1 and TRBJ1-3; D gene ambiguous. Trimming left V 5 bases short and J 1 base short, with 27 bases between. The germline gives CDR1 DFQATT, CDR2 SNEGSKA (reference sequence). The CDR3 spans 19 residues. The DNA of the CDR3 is TGCAGTGCTGAGGCACCCCGACCGACGAGTTGGGAGTCTGGAAACACCATATATTTT. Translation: CSAEAPRPTSWESGNTIYF.

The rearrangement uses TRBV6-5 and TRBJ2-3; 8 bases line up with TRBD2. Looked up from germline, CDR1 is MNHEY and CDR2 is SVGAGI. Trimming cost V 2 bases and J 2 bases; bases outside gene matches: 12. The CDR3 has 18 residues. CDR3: CASSYPTVVAGTTDTQYF. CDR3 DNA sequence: TGTGCCAGCAGTTACCCGACGGTGGTAGCGGGGACCACAGATACGCAGTATTTT.

CDR3 nucleotides: TGTGCCAGCAGCTTAGGCGGGAGCCGGATCGAGCAGTACTTC. Translation gives CASSLGGSRIEQYF. The V gene is TRBV7-2, the J gene TRBJ2-7; 7 bases fit TRBD2. CDR3 size: 14 residues. The germline gives CDR1 SGHTA, CDR2 FQGNSA. Trimming took 1 base from V and 6 from J; bases not matched to a gene: 6.

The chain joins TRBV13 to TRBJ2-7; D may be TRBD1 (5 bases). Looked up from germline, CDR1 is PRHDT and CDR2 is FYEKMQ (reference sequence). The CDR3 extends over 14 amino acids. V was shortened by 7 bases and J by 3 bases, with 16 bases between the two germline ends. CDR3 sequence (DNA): TGTGCCAGCACCCGTCAGGGCAGCGACTACGAGCAGTACTTC. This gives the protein CASTRQGSDYEQYF.

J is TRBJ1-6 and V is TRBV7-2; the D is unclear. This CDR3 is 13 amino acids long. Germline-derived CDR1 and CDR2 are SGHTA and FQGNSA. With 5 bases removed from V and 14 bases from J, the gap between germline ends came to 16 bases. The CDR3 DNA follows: TGTGCCAGCAGCCCCACCCTCAGTCCCACCCTCCACTTT. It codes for CASSPTLSPTLHF.

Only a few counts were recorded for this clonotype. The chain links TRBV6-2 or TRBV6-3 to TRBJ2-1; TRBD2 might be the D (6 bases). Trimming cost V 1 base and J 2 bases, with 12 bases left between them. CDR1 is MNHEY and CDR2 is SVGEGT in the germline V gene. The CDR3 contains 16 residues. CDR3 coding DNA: TGTGCCAGCAGTTACTTCCCTAGCGCAACCTACAATGAGCAGTTCTTC. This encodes CASSYFPSATYNEQFF.

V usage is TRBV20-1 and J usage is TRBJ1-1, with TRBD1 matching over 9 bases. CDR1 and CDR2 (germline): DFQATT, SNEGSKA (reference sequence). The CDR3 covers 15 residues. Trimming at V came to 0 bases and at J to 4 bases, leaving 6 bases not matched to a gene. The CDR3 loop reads CSARDGTGSSTEAFF. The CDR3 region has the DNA TGCAGTGCTAGAGACGGGACAGGGAGTAGCACTGAAGCTTTCTTT.

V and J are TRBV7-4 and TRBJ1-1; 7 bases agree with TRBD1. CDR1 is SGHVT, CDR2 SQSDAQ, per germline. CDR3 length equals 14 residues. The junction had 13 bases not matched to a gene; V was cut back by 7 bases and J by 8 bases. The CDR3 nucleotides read TGTGCCAGCAACCTCTTCGCAGGGGGTTCCGAAGCTTTCTTT. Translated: CASNLFAGGSEAFF.

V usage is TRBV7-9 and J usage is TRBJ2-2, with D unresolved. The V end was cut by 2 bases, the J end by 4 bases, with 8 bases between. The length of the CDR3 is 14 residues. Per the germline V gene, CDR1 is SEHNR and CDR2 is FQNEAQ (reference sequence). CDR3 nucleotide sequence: TGTGCCAGCAGCTTATTACAGACCACCGGGGAGCTGTTTTTT. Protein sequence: CASSLLQTTGELFF.

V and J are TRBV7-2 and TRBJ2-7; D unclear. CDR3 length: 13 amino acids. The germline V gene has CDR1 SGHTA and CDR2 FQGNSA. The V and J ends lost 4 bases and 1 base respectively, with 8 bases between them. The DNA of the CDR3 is TGTGCCAGCAGCTCCCCAAGATCCTACGAGCAGTACTTC. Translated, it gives CASSSPRSYEQYF.

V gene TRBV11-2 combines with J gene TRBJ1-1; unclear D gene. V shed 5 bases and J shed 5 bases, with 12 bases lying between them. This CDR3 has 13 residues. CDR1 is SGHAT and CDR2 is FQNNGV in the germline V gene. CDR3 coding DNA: TGTGCCAGCAGCCCACTTACGAGGACTGAAGCTTTCTTT. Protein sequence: CASSPLTRTEAFF.

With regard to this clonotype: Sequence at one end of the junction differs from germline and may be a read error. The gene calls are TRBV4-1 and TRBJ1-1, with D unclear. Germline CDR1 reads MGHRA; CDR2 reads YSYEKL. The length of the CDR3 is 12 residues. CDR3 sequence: CASSQDGPEAFF. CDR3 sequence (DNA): TGTGCCAGCAGCCAAGATGGACCTGAAGCTTTCTTT.

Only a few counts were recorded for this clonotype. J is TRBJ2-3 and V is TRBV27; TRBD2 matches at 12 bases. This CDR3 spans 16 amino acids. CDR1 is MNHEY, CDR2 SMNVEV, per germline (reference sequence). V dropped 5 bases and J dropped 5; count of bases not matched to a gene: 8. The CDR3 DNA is TGTGCCAGCAGTCCTCTAGCGGGAGGGCCCGTAGATACGCAGTATTTT. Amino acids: CASSPLAGGPVDTQYF.

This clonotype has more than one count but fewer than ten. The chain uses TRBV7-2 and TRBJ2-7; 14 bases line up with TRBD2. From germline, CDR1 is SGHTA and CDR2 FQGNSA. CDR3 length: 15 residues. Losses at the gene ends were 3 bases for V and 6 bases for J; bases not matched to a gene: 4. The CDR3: CASSFGLAGGPEQYF. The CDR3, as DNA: TGTGCCAGCAGCTTCGGACTAGCGGGAGGTCCCGAGCAGTACTTC.

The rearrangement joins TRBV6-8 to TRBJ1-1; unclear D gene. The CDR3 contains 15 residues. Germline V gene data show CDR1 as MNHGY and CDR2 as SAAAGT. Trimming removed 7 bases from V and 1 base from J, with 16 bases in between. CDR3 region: CASTPKRVSNTEAFF. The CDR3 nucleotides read TGTGCCAGCACCCCAAAGAGGGTTTCGAACACTGAAGCTTTCTTT.